The next 25 T cell receptor beta chains were all read from a single sample in a study of blood T cells in healthy people across ages. The authors ran a second PCR of 7 to 11 cycles using a sample-barcoded 5' primer and a J-beta primer mix. TCRdb reprocessed the 5' RACE reads via MiXCR and lists one record per CDR3 protein. The table lists 650,000 to 800,000 distinct CDR3 sequences, 52% of them singletons, with around an eighth in the top ten. The sequenced sample was blood. The receptor set was obtained from a woman older than 75 in good health.

With respect to this clonotype: Possible read error: a much larger clone is one base away. The J gene is TRBJ1-6, the V gene TRBV6-6; 7 bases match TRBD1. CDR3 length: 15 residues. Germline CDR1 is MNHNY and CDR2 is SVGAGI (reference sequence). The CDR3 protein is CTSSTAGTDNSPLHF. CDR3 bases: TGTACCAGCAGTACCGCCGGGACAGATAATTCACCCCTCCACTTT.

The chain uses TRBV7-9 and TRBJ1-1, with 8 bases matching TRBD1. The CDR3 loop spans 17 amino acids. Per germline, CDR1 SEHNR and CDR2 FQNEAQ (reference sequence). V shed 5 bases, J shed 5 bases, and the junction held 16 bases outside the gene matches. CDR3 in DNA: TGTGCCAGCAGCCACCTGGAATTCGACAGGGGAACGACTGAAGCTTTCTTT. Translating gives CASSHLEFDRGTTEAFF.

The chain joins TRBV20-1 to TRBJ2-5; unclear D gene. CDR3 length: 15 amino acids. V was shortened by 2 bases and J by 0 bases, with 13 bases between the two germline ends. Germline V gene data show CDR1 as DFQATT and CDR2 as SNEGSKA (reference sequence). CDR3: CSARPPARNQETQYF. In DNA, the CDR3 is TGCAGTGCTAGACCCCCGGCAAGGAACCAAGAGACCCAGTACTTC.

As concerns this clonotype: This could be a read error, since a much larger clone is one nucleotide away. This chain joins TRBV24-1 and TRBJ2-1; D is undetermined. This CDR3 region has 16 residues. Per germline, CDR1 KGHDR and CDR2 SFDVKD. V lost 3 bases and J lost 4, with 15 bases in between. CDR3 in DNA: TGTGCCACCAGTGATGATATCGTACTCTCTTACAATGAGCAGTTCTTC. Its translation: CATSDDIVLSYNEQFF.

The DNA of the CDR3 is TGTGCCAGCCTCCCGGTGGGGGCAAAAGAGACCCAGTACTTC. It encodes CASLPVGAKETQYF. The chain combines TRBV6-2 or TRBV6-3 with TRBJ2-5, with D maybe TRBD1 (6 bases). The CDR3 runs to 14 residues. CDR1 is MNHEY and CDR2 is SVGEGT in the germline V gene. Deletions cut 8 bases from V and 3 bases from J, with 16 bases between.

This clonotype was seen a few times. V is TRBV20-1 and J is TRBJ1-4; D is perhaps TRBD1 (5 bases). From germline, CDR1 is DFQATT and CDR2 SNEGSKA (reference sequence). The CDR3 sequence is 18 residues long. Trimming pared 7 bases from V and 7 bases from J, leaving 31 bases between. The CDR3 coding sequence is TGCAGTGGACTCCCCCTGGCAACAGATACGCAGGGCGGTGAAAAACTGTTTTTT. Translation gives CSGLPLATDTQGGEKLFF.

The chain links TRBV6-2 or TRBV6-3 to TRBJ2-7, with D perhaps TRBD2 (5 bases). Germline-derived CDR1 and CDR2 are MNHEY and SVGEGT. This CDR3 comprises 13 residues. The V end lost 7 bases, the J end lost 2 bases, and 12 bases lay between the germline ends. CDR3 sequence: CASNLGGPYEQYF. The DNA for the CDR3 is TGTGCCAGCAACCTAGGAGGACCCTACGAGCAGTACTTC.

The J gene is TRBJ2-7, the V gene TRBV5-1; D may be TRBD2 (6 bases). CDR3 length: 14 amino acids. The germline V gene encodes CDR1 SGHRS and CDR2 YFSETQ. V lost 4 bases and J 6 bases, leaving 17 bases between the germline ends. The CDR3 nucleotides read TGCGCCAGCAGCCTGGATGATGGGAGGCGCGAGCAGTACTTC. It specifies CASSLDDGRREQYF.

Remarks on this clonotype: A much larger clone differs by one base, so this may be a read error. The V call is TRBV29-1, the J call TRBJ2-1; D may be TRBD1 (5 bases). From germline, CDR1 is SQVTM and CDR2 ANQGSEA. This CDR3 comprises 12 residues. Trimming took 6 bases from V and 4 from J, leaving 10 bases between them. The chain's CDR3 is CSVGVCYNEQFF. The CDR3 nucleotides read TGCAGCGTAGGGGTGTGTTACAATGAGCAGTTCTTC.

As DNA, the CDR3 is TGTGCCAGCAGCGTAGCCGGGGTACAAGAAACCCAGTACTTC. Amino acids: CASSVAGVQETQYF. V usage is TRBV11-2 and J usage is TRBJ2-4, with a possible D match to TRBD2 (5 bases). Germline-derived CDR1 and CDR2 are SGHAT and FQNNGV. V was pared by 5 bases and J by 13 bases, with 21 bases between. The CDR3 contains 14 residues.

This clonotype was seen repeatedly, ten times or more. V and J are TRBV28 and TRBJ2-3; the match to TRBD2 covers 8 bases. The trim removed 9 bases at V and 3 bases at J, leaving 11 bases unmatched. The CDR3 is made up of 15 amino acids. Germline CDR1 is MDHEN and CDR2 is SYDVKM. As DNA, the CDR3 is TGTGCCAGTCCCCCAGCGGGAGAGAGGACAGATACGCAGTATTTT. This codes for CASPPAGERTDTQYF.

The rearrangement links TRBV20-1 to TRBJ1-4, with 8 bases fitting TRBD1. The trim removed 6 bases at V and 7 bases at J, leaving 7 bases unmatched. The CDR3 runs to 13 residues. The V gene's germline CDR1 is DFQATT and CDR2 SNEGSKA (reference sequence). CDR3 DNA sequence: TGCAGTGCGAATCCAGGGGGCGGTGAAAAACTGTTTTTT. Its protein product is CSANPGGGEKLFF.

The J gene is TRBJ2-1, the V gene TRBV27; D is unresolved. Trimming took 3 bases from V and 1 from J, leaving 10 bases between them. Germline V gives CDR1 MNHEY, CDR2 SMNVEV (reference sequence). The CDR3 loop spans 15 amino acids. The CDR3 nucleotides are TGTGCCAGCAGTTTTGACCGGTTGTCCTACAATGAGCAGTTCTTC. Its protein is CASSFDRLSYNEQFF.

The rearrangement joins TRBV29-1 to TRBJ2-7, with TRBD2 matching over 7 bases. The CDR3 runs to 13 residues. Germline V gene lookup returns CDR1 SQVTM and CDR2 ANQGSEA. The V and J ends lost 8 bases and 1 base, in that order; junction bases with no gene match: 8. This CDR3 is CSITSVLSYEQYF. CDR3 in DNA: TGCAGCATCACTAGCGTCCTGTCCTACGAGCAGTACTTC.

This clonotype was detected a few times. The rearrangement uses TRBV25-1 and TRBJ2-3, with 7 bases matching TRBD1. Germline CDR1 and CDR2: MGHDK and SYGVNS. The CDR3 spans 13 residues. The V segment lost 7 bases and the J segment 1 base; nucleotides outside the gene matches: 2. The CDR3 region is CASKGAGTDTQYF. In DNA form, the CDR3 reads TGTGCCAGCAAGGGGGCTGGCACAGATACGCAGTATTTT.

The chain combines TRBV27 with TRBJ2-7; a possible D gene is TRBD2 (6 bases). Trimming cost V 8 bases and J 7 bases, with 12 bases left between them. This CDR3 contains 11 residues. Germline V gives CDR1 MNHEY, CDR2 SMNVEV (reference sequence). CDR3 residues: CASHRSGEQYF. The CDR3 bases are TGTGCCAGCCACCGGAGCGGGGAGCAGTACTTC.

The chain uses TRBV10-3 and TRBJ2-7; D is ambiguous. V was pared by 0 bases and J by 0 bases, with 12 bases between. Germline-derived CDR1 and CDR2 are ENHRY and SYGVKD. The CDR3 length is 16 residues. CDR3: CAISESSLETSYEQYF. The CDR3, as DNA: TGTGCCATCAGTGAGTCGTCCCTAGAGACCTCCTACGAGCAGTACTTC.

V and J are TRBV12-3 or TRBV12-4 and TRBJ2-7; perhaps TRBD1 as D (7 bases). The CDR3 totals 13 residues. Trimming shortened V by 5 bases and J by 5 bases, and 13 bases separated the two germline ends. DNA for the CDR3: TGTGCCAGCAGTGTGGGCAGGGGGGACGAGCAGTACTTC. Protein sequence: CASSVGRGDEQYF.

Worth noting for this clonotype: One junction end disagrees with the germline gene, perhaps due to a read error. The chain couples TRBV12-3 or TRBV12-4 to TRBJ2-4; tentatively, D is TRBD1 or TRBD2 (5 bases each). The length of the CDR3 is 12 residues. DNA of the CDR3: TGCGCCAGCAGATCAGGGATGGGGGAGCAGTACTTC. Translated, it gives CASRSGMGEQYF.

A remark on this clonotype: This clone may be a read error of a much larger clone one base away. The rearrangement uses TRBV7-2 and TRBJ2-1; TRBD2 agrees at 8 bases. Germline V lookup: CDR1 SGHTA, CDR2 FQGNSA. CDR3 length: 14 residues. CDR3 coding DNA: TGTGCCAGCAGTCACGGACTAGCAGTGGATGAGCGGTTCTTC. It translates to CASSHGLAVDERFF.

This chain uses TRBV2 with TRBJ2-3; 8 bases are shared with TRBD1. CDR1 and CDR2 (germline): SNHLY, FYNNEI. J lost 0 bases, V lost 4 bases, and 3 bases had no gene match. The CDR3 is made up of 15 amino acids. In DNA form, the CDR3 reads TGTGCCAGCAGTGGGACAGGGTCTAGCACAGATACGCAGTATTTT. This translates into CASSGTGSSTDTQYF.

With respect to this clonotype: Compared with germline, one end of the junction differs, possibly owing to a read error. V and J are TRBV12-3 or TRBV12-4 and TRBJ1-6; a possible D gene is TRBD1 (6 bases). CDR3 length equals 14 residues. The CDR3 nucleotides are TGTGCCAGCACCGGACAGCTCCTCAATTCACCCCCCCACTTT. This codes for CASTGQLLNSPPHF.

This clonotype was counted many times. The chain employs TRBV24-1 and TRBJ2-1; TRBD1 matches 12 bases. The CDR3 runs to 16 residues. Trimming removed 1 base from V and 11 bases from J; junction bases left unmatched: 8. Germline V gives CDR1 KGHDR, CDR2 SFDVKD. The CDR3: CATSDFKGTGGPKQFF. CDR3 bases: TGTGCCACCAGTGATTTTAAGGGGACAGGGGGCCCCAAGCAGTTCTTC.

This clonotype was seen ten or more times. This sequence joins TRBV20-1 and TRBJ2-1; 7 bases are shared with TRBD2. The germline gives CDR1 DFQATT, CDR2 SNEGSKA (reference sequence). Germline trimming cut 7 bases from V and 6 bases from J; bases unmatched to any gene: 12. The CDR3 is made up of 14 amino acids. The DNA of the CDR3 is TGCAGTGGCCAGTTCGGCGGGAGAATCAATGAGCAGTTCTTC. Amino acid sequence: CSGQFGGRINEQFF.

This clonotype was recorded at least ten times. V is TRBV28 and J is TRBJ2-7, with D hard to call. Germline V gene lookup returns CDR1 MDHEN and CDR2 SYDVKM. V lost 7 bases to trimming and J lost 4 bases, with 11 bases between them. The CDR3 totals 12 residues. The CDR3 protein is CASKSGRYEQYF. DNA of the CDR3: TGTGCCAGCAAGTCAGGACGTTACGAGCAGTACTTC.